This T cell receptor (beta chain) was captured in a study of blood T cell repertoires in COVID-19. Per the study methods: Estimation of nucleated cell counts was performed using reference gene primer amplification. Assay: immunoSEQ multiplex PCR; the TCRdb copy retains only in-frame clones and omits some. D and trimming come from the DNA, and the V and J calls and clone size come from that table. The table shows about 300,000 clones, with roughly 89% occurring only once. The participants were between about 18 and 95 years old and came from 24 US areas. All exposed participants met a person with COVID-19 within 2 weeks before entering the study. The CDR3 spans 15 residues. Trimming left V 3 bases short and J 5 bases short, with 19 bases between. From germline, CDR1 is GTSNPN and CDR2 SVGIG (reference sequence).

The rearrangement joins TRBV30 to TRBJ1-2, with D unresolved. This clonotype originated in a woman aged 45 to 65 who had been exposed to COVID-19. The source material was PBMCs or T cells enriched from blood (not recorded which). CDR3: CAWSVGRGVGYGYTF. In nucleotides, the CDR3 is TGTGCCTGGAGCGTAGGCCGAGGAGTTGGGTATGGCTACACCTTC.